Below are 21 T cell receptor beta chains sequenced from a single sample in a study of blood T cells in healthy people across ages (dated by TCRdb to between 2015 and 2017). The receptor library was made with 5' RACE. Sequencing was carried out with an Illumina HiSeq 2500. The second PCR ran for about 6 to 11 cycles and used a J-beta primer mix along with a sample-barcoded 5' primer. TCRdb reworked the public reads: Q25 trimming with fastp, MiXCR clone assembly, productive beta chains retained. Rows are combined by CDR3 protein, so each entry shows the most common genes and DNA. The sample yields 630,000 or so distinct CDR3 sequences; 32% were counted once. The ten top clones hold approximately 15% of the sample. Sequences were obtained from blood. Every receptor here comes from a woman of 80 years or more in good health. Donor details come from another sample of the same person, matched by shared clones.

This clonotype showed up many times. The CDR3 loop reads CSATRQVMDGYTF. As DNA, the CDR3 is TGCAGTGCTACCAGACAGGTTATGGATGGCTACACCTTC. J is TRBJ1-2 and V is TRBV20-1; D possibly corresponds to TRBD1 (6 bases). The V gene lost 4 bases and the J gene lost 6 bases, with 15 bases spanning the gap. This CDR3 comprises 13 residues. CDR1 DFQATT and CDR2 SNEGSKA come from the germline V gene (reference sequence).

This clonotype was seen ten or more times. V usage is TRBV27 and J usage is TRBJ2-1, with D perhaps matching TRBD1 or TRBD2 (6 bases each). Germline V gene sequence: CDR1 MNHEY, CDR2 SMNVEV (reference sequence). The germline V and J ends were trimmed by 5 bases and 4 bases, with 15 bases remaining between them. This CDR3 region has 15 residues. In DNA form, the CDR3 reads TGTGCCAGCAGTCCGGGGGCTTTACTGTACAATGAGCAGTTCTTC. Translating gives CASSPGALLYNEQFF.

This clonotype was seen repeatedly, ten times or more. V gene TRBV6-2 or TRBV6-3 combines with J gene TRBJ1-5; D may be TRBD1 (5 bases). The length of the CDR3 is 14 residues. V lost 6 bases and J 4 bases, leaving 13 bases between the germline ends. Germline CDR1 and CDR2: MNHEY and SVGEGT. The CDR3 spells CASSPGLLNQPQHF. The CDR3 region has the DNA TGTGCCAGCAGCCCGGGACTCCTGAATCAGCCCCAGCATTTT.

The rearrangement uses TRBV18 and TRBJ2-7, with TRBD2 matching over 7 bases. V lost 0 bases to trimming and J lost 7 bases; unmatched junction nucleotides: 18. This CDR3 spans 18 amino acids. Germline lookup yields CDR1 KGHSH and CDR2 LQKENI. Written as DNA, the CDR3 is TGTGCCAGCTCACCACCGGGAGTCGGGGGGTCCTTCTACAATGAGCAGTACTTC. Protein sequence: CASSPPGVGGSFYNEQYF.

A remark on this clonotype: It may be a read error: a sequence one base away is much more abundant. The rearrangement links TRBV6-2 or TRBV6-3 to TRBJ2-1; 10 bases map to TRBD2. The CDR3 spans 16 residues. V trimming: 0 bases; J trimming: 6 bases; junction bases outside the gene matches: 5. The V gene's germline CDR1 is MNHEY and CDR2 SVGEGT. As DNA, the CDR3 is TGTGCCAGCAGTTACTCGGAGCGGGGGGGACGCAATGAGCAGTTCTTC. Its protein product is CASSYSERGGRNEQFF.

This clonotype has more than one count but fewer than ten. This sequence joins TRBV19 and TRBJ1-2, with D perhaps matching TRBD1 (6 bases). The CDR3 length is 13 residues. From germline, CDR1 is LNHDA and CDR2 SQIVND (reference sequence). V was shortened by 6 bases and J by 0 bases, with 8 bases between the two germline ends. The CDR3 DNA is TGTGCCAGTAGACAGGGATCTAACTATGGCTACACCTTC. This gives the protein CASRQGSNYGYTF. Supplemented by reference TRBV19 and TRBJ1-2, the full variable domain reads DGGITQSPKYLFRKEGQNVTLSCEQNLNHDAMYWYRQDPGQGLRLIYYSQIVNDFQKGDIAEGYSVSREKKESFPLTVTSAQKNPTAFYLCASRQGSNYGYTFGSGTRLTVV.

This clonotype was seen many times. This rearrangement joins TRBV29-1 to TRBJ2-7, with 10 bases identical to TRBD1. After removal of 7 bases from V and 6 bases from J, the junction contained 6 bases not matched to a gene. The CDR3 runs 12 residues. The V gene's germline CDR1 is SQVTM and CDR2 ANQGSEA. This CDR3 reads CSAWDRGGEQYF. The CDR3 DNA reads as TGCAGCGCCTGGGACAGGGGCGGCGAGCAGTACTTC.

The V call is TRBV4-2, the J call TRBJ1-1; D gene unclear. The CDR3 is made up of 16 amino acids. In germline, CDR1 is LGHNA, CDR2 YNFKEQ. V was shortened by 3 bases and J by 0 bases, with 14 bases between the two germline ends. This chain's CDR3 is CASSHHGLGMNTEAFF. In DNA form, the CDR3 reads TGTGCCAGCAGCCACCACGGACTGGGAATGAACACTGAAGCTTTCTTT.

This clonotype was seen repeatedly, ten times or more. V gene TRBV7-2 combines with J gene TRBJ1-2; maybe TRBD1 (6 bases). Germline assignment: CDR1 SGHTA and CDR2 FQGNSA. V lost 5 bases, J lost 6 bases, and 13 bases lay in between. This CDR3 spans 13 amino acids. CDR3 in DNA: TGTGCCAGCAGCATAACAGGGTGGGATGGCTACACCTTC. Its protein product is CASSITGWDGYTF.

This clonotype was recorded many times. The chain carries TRBV28 and TRBJ1-2; D perhaps matches TRBD1 (5 bases). The CDR3 runs to 14 residues. Trimming left V 8 bases short and J 0 bases short, with 13 bases between. Germline V gene sequence: CDR1 MDHEN, CDR2 SYDVKM. This CDR3 is CASGRGRANYGYTF. The CDR3 coding sequence is TGTGCCAGCGGACGGGGGAGGGCTAACTATGGCTACACCTTC.

The table lists this clonotype with many counts. The chain has TRBV7-2 and TRBJ2-1; D might be TRBD2 (5 bases). The CDR3 has 15 amino acids. The V end lost 9 bases, the J end lost 9 bases, and 24 bases lay between the germline ends. Germline CDR1 and CDR2: SGHTA and FQGNSA. CDR3 DNA sequence: TGTGCCAGTCAGCAGATCCGGACTCGTAAGGGTGAGCAGTTCTTC. Translating gives CASQQIRTRKGEQFF.

In its sample, this clonotype was seen many times. This CDR3 reads CASSLDRAADTEAFF. The CDR3 DNA follows: TGCGCCAGCAGCCTGGACAGGGCGGCGGACACTGAAGCTTTCTTT. V gene TRBV4-1 combines with J gene TRBJ1-1; 8 bases map to TRBD1. The germline gives CDR1 MGHRA, CDR2 YSYEKL. The CDR3 runs 15 residues. Trimming at V came to 4 bases and at J to 3 bases, leaving 7 bases not matched to a gene.

This clonotype was found a few times. This chain's CDR3 is CASSQTQGRAFF. In DNA, the CDR3 is TGTGCCAGCAGCCAAACACAGGGTAGAGCTTTCTTT. The chain joins TRBV6-6 to TRBJ1-1; tentatively, D is TRBD1 (6 bases). The germline CDR1 and CDR2 sequences are MNHNY and SVGAGI (reference sequence). The CDR3 sequence is 12 residues long. Trimming left V 6 bases short and J 10 bases short, with 15 bases between.

Note on this clonotype: With a much larger clone just one base away, this may be a read error. The rearrangement joins TRBV9 to TRBJ2-1; D may match TRBD1 or TRBD2 (5 bases each). The end of the DNA aligns better with TRBJ2-7, so the J call may be wrong. This CDR3 contains 15 residues. In germline, CDR1 is SGDLS, CDR2 YYNGEE. The CDR3 reads CASSSGTTSYNEQYF. DNA of the CDR3: TGTGCCAGCAGCTCCGGGACCACCTCCTACAATGAGCAGTACTTC.

This chain links TRBV6-2 or TRBV6-3 with TRBJ2-1; 10 bases line up with TRBD2. J lost 9 bases, V lost 2 bases, and 7 bases had no gene match. Germline CDR1 is MNHEY and CDR2 is SVGEGT. This CDR3 contains 15 residues. Here the CDR3 DNA reads TGTGCCAGCAGTTACGCTAGCGGGAGATTAGGTGAGCAGTTCTTC. Translated: CASSYASGRLGEQFF.

Worth noting for this clonotype: Germline is not matched at one junction end, which may reflect a read error. The CDR3, as DNA: TGTGCCAGCAGCTTAATGGGAGGGTTCACAGATACGCAGTGTTTT. Its translation: CASSLMGGFTDTQCF. The V and J genes are TRBV7-2 and TRBJ2-3; 7 positions match TRBD2. CDR1 is SGHTA, CDR2 FQGNSA, per germline. The CDR3 runs to 15 residues.

This clonotype was counted a few times. This may come from a read error, since a much larger clone is one base off. The CDR3 sequence: CAISGGTSVGLRFEETQYF. The CDR3 nucleotides are TGTGCCATCAGTGGGGGGACTAGCGTGGGGCTCAGGTTCGAAGAGACCCAGTACTTC. This chain uses TRBV10-3 with TRBJ2-5, with TRBD2 matching over 10 bases. Trimming cost V 4 bases and J 3 bases; bases outside gene matches: 17. The CDR3 has 19 residues. Germline loops: CDR1 ENHRY, CDR2 SYGVKD.

On this clonotype itself: This may come from a read error, since a much larger clone is one base off. V usage is TRBV27 and J usage is TRBJ2-3; D might be TRBD2 (6 bases). Germline V lookup: CDR1 MNHEY, CDR2 SMNVEV (reference sequence). With 7 bases removed from V and 10 bases from J, the gap between germline ends came to 15 bases. CDR3 length: 12 residues. The CDR3 coding sequence is TGTGCCAGCAACCTTTCGTGGGGGGCGCAGTATTTT. This encodes CASNLSWGAQYF.

There are many counts of this clonotype. The chain uses TRBV6-5 and TRBJ1-5; TRBD1 is a possible D gene (5 bases). V dropped 11 bases and J dropped 5 bases, with 19 bases sitting between them. Germline V CDR1 and CDR2: MNHEY, SVGAGI. The CDR3 covers 14 residues. CDR3 in amino acids: CASRRGQGDQPQHF. The CDR3 DNA reads as TGTGCCTCCCGGCGCGGCCAGGGCGATCAGCCCCAGCATTTT.

Details on this clonotype: With a much larger clone just one base away, this may be a read error. The chain has TRBV5-4 and TRBJ1-2; TRBD1 is a possible D gene (6 bases). The CDR3 length is 13 residues. Germline V gene data show CDR1 as SGHNT and CDR2 as YYREEE (reference sequence). V lost 1 base and J 7 bases, leaving 11 bases between the germline ends. Here the CDR3 reads CASSLTGMPGYTF. DNA of the CDR3: TGTGCCAGCAGCTTGACAGGGATGCCTGGCTACACCTTC.

This clonotype was observed a handful of times. V gene TRBV5-5 combines with J gene TRBJ2-2; unclear D gene. Germline loops: CDR1 SGHKS, CDR2 YYEKEE (reference sequence). V lost 4 bases, J lost 3 bases, and 7 bases lay in between. The CDR3 extends over 13 amino acids. CDR3 loop: CASSPADTGELFF. The CDR3 nucleotides are TGTGCCAGCAGCCCCGCCGACACCGGGGAGCTGTTTTTT.